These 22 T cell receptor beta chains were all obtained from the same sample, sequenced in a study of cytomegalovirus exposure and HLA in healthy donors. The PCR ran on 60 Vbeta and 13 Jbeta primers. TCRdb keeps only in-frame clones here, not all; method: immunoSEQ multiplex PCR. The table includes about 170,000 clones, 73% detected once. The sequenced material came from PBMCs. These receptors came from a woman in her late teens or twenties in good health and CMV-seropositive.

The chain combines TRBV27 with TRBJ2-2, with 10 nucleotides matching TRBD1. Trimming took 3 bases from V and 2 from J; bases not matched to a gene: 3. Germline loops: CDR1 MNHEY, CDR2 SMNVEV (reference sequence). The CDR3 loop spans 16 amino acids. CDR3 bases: TGTGCCAGCAGTTTCGAGACAGGGGGCAACACCGGGGAGCTGTTTTTT. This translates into CASSFETGGNTGELFF.

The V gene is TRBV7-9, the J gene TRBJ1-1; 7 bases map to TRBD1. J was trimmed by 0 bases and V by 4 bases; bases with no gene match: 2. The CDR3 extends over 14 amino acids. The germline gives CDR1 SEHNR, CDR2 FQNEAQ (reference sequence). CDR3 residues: CASSSTGMNTEAFF. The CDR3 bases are TGTGCCAGCAGCTCGACAGGGATGAACACTGAAGCTTTCTTT.

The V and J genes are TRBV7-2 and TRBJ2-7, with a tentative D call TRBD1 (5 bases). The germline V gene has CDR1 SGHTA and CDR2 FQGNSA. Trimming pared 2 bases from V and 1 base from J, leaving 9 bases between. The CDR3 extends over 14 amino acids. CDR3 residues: CASSLRPGSYEQYF. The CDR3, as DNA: TGTGCCAGCAGCTTAAGGCCAGGGTCCTACGAGCAGTACTTC.

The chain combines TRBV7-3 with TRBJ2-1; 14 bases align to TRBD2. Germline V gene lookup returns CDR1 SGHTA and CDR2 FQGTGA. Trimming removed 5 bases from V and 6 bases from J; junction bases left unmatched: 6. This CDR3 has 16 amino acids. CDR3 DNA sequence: TGTGCCAGCAGCCCGGTAGGACTAGCGGGGGGCAATGAGCAGTTCTTC. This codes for CASSPVGLAGGNEQFF.

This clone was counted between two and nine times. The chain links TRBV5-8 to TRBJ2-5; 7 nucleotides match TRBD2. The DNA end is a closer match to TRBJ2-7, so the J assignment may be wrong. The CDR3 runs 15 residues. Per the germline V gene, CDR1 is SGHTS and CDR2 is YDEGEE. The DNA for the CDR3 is TGTGCCAGCAGCCGAACGGGAGGCAGCCGCTACGAGCAGTACTTC. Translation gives CASSRTGGSRYEQYF.

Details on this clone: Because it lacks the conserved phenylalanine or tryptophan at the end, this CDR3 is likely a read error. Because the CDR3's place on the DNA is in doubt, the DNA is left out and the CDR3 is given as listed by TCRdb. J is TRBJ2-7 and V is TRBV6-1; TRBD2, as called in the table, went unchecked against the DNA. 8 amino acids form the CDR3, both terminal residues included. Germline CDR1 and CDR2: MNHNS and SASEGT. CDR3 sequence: CASSEKAG.

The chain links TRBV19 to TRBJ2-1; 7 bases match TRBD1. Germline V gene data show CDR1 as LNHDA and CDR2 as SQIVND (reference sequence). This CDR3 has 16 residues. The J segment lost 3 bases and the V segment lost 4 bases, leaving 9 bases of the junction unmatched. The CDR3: CASSTPRQGIYNEQFF. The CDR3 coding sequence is TGTGCCAGTAGTACCCCTCGACAGGGTATCTACAATGAGCAGTTCTTC.

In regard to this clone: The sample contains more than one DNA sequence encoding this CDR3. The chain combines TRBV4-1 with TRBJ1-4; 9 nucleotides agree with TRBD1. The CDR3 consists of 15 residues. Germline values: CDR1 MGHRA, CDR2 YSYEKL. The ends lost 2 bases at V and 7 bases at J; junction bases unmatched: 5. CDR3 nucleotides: TGCGCCAGCAGCCAAAGGACAGGGGATAGTGAAAAACTGTTTTTT. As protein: CASSQRTGDSEKLFF.

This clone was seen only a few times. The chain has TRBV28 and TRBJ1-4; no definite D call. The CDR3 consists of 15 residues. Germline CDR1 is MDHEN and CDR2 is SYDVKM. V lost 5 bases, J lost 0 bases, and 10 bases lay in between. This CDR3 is CASSGQAATNEKLFF. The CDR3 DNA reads TGTGCCAGCAGTGGCCAGGCTGCAACTAATGAAAAACTGTTTTTT.

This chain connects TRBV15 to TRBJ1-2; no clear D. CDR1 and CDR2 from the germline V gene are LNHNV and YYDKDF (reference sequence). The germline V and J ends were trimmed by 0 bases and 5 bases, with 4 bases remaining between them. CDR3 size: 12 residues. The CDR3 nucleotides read TGTGCCACCAGCAGAGACTCGTATGGCTACACCTTC. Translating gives CATSRDSYGYTF.

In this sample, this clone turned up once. The CDR3 is CATGSRDRERGYGYTF. CDR3 in DNA: TGTGCCACCGGTTCCCGCGACAGGGAAAGAGGCTATGGCTACACCTTC. The J gene is TRBJ1-2, the V gene TRBV28, with 7 bases lining up with TRBD1. Germline trimming cut 10 bases from V and 4 bases from J; bases unmatched to any gene: 18. The germline V gene has CDR1 MDHEN and CDR2 SYDVKM. There are 16 residues in the CDR3.

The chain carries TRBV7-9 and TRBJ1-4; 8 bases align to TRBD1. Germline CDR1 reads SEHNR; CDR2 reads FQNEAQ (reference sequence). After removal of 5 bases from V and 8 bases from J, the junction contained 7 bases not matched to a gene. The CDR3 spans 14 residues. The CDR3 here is CASSRGQGVEKLFF. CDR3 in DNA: TGTGCCAGCAGCCGAGGACAGGGAGTCGAAAAACTGTTTTTT.

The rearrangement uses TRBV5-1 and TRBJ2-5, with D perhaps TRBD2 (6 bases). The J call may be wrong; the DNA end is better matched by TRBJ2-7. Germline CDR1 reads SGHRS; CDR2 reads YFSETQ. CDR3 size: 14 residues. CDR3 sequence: CASSLDGGTYEQYF. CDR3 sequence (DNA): TGCGCCAGCAGCTTGGACGGGGGAACCTACGAGCAGTACTTC.

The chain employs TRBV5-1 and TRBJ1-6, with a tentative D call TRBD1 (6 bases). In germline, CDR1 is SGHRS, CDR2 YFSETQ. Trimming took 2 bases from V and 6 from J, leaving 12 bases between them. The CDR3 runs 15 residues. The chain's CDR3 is CASSFGQNFNSPLHF. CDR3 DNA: TGCGCCAGCAGCTTCGGACAGAACTTTAATTCACCCCTCCACTTT.

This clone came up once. CDR3 bases: TGCAGTGCTCGCGTCCTTGGTGGCTACACCTTC. Protein: CSARVLGGYTF. The chain carries TRBV20-1 and TRBJ1-2; D is unresolved. Germline lookup yields CDR1 DFQATT and CDR2 SNEGSKA (reference sequence). Trimming cost V 5 bases and J 7 bases, with 11 bases left between them. There are 11 residues in the CDR3.

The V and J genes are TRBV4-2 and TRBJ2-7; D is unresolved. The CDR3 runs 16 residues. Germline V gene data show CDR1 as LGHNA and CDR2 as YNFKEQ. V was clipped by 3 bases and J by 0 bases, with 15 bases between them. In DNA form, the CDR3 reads TGTGCCAGCAGCCAGCCGAATGTTGGCAGCTCCTACGAGCAGTACTTC. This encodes CASSQPNVGSSYEQYF.

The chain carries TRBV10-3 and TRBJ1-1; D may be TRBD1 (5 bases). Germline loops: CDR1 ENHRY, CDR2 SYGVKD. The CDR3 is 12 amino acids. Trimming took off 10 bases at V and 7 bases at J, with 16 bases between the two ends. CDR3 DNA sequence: TGTGCCACCATGGCGGGGACGGATGAAGCTTTCTTT. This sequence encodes CATMAGTDEAFF.

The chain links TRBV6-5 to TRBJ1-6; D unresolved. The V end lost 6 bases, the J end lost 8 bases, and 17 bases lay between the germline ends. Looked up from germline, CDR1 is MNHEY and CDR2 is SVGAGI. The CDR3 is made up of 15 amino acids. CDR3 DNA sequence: TGTGCCAGCAGCCTCCTATGGGGAGATGATTCACCCCTCCACTTT. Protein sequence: CASSLLWGDDSPLHF.

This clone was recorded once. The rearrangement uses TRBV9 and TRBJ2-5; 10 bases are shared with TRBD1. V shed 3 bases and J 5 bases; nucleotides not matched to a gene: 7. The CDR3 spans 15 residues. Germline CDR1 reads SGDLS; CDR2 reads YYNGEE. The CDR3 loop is CASSAPGQGTETQYF. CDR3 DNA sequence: TGTGCCAGCAGCGCACCGGGACAGGGGACCGAGACCCAGTACTTC.

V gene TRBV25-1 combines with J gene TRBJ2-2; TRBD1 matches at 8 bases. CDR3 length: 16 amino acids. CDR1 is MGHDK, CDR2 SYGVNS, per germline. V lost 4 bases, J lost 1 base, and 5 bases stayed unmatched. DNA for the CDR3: TGTGCCAGCAGTGCACCTGGGACAGGGAACACCGGGGAGCTGTTTTTT. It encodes CASSAPGTGNTGELFF.

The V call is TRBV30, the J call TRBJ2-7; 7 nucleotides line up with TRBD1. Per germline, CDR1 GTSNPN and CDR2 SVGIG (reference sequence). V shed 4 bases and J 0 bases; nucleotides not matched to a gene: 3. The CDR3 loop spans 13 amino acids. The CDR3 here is CAWNTGVSYEQYF. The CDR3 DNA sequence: TGTGCCTGGAATACAGGGGTCTCCTACGAGCAGTACTTC. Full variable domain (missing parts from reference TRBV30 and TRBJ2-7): SQTIHQWPATLVQPVGSPLSLECTVEGTSNPNLYWYRQAAGRGLQLLFYSVGIGQISSEVPQNLSASRPQDRQFILSSKKLLLSDSGFYLCAWNTGVSYEQYFGPGTRLTVT.

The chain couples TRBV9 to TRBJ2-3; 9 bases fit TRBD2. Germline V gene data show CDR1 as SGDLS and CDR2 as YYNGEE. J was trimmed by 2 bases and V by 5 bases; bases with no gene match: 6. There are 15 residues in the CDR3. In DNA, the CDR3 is TGTGCCAGCAGTGCCAGCGGGGGGCACACAGATACGCAGTATTTT. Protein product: CASSASGGHTDTQYF.